Sequencing of this T cell receptor (beta chain) was carried out in a study of CD8 T cells in Susac syndrome. Sequencing of TCR beta, carried out with a high-throughput approach, was applied to CD8+ and CD4+ T cells from the blood. The patients who served as multiple sclerosis controls were treatment-naive and had stable or active relapsing-remitting disease that fulfilled the revised McDonald criteria. The authors negatively isolated CD8+ and CD4+ T cells and FACS-enriched TEMRA cells. RNA in amounts of about 0.5 to 1 ug was reverse transcribed with random hexamers. TCR beta CDR3 was amplified by immunoSEQ multiplex PCR. This amplification extended across 54 Vbeta and 13 Jbeta segments. TCRdb reanalysed the immunoSEQ multiplex PCR reads using MiXCR and keeps one entry per CDR3 protein. This sample has a few hundred thousand distinct CDR3 sequences; 85% occur once, and the top ten carry approximately 0.12%.

Germline V lookup: CDR1 MNHNS, CDR2 SASEGT. The CDR3 spans 14 residues. V shed 7 bases, J shed 5 bases, and the junction held 9 bases outside the gene matches. This clonotype originated in a human donor with multiple sclerosis. The source material was CD8+ T cells from PBMCs. This chain uses TRBV6-1 with TRBJ1-1; 8 bases are a match to TRBD1. The CDR3 sequence is CASKSQGAWTEAFF. The CDR3 region has the DNA TGTGCCAGCAAATCGCAGGGGGCTTGGACTGAAGCTTTCTTT.